What follows are 30 T cell receptor beta chains derived from one specimen sequenced in a study of T-cell reconstitution after alpha-beta-depleted transplantation in children. Preparation of the TCRbeta library was carried out with unique molecular identifiers. MiXCR, run by TCRdb on the PCR reads, gives a single entry per CDR3 protein. The sample carries 330,000 or so distinct CDR3 sequences, 10% recorded once. This sample comprised PBMCs, obtained before TCRalphabeta/CD19-depleted stem cell transplant. These TCRs come from a boy under three years old with acute myeloid leukemia, due to receive a stem cell transplant.

The chain has TRBV2 and TRBJ1-2; D unclear. The V end lost 5 bases, the J end lost 6 bases, and 16 bases lay between the germline ends. The CDR3 spans 14 residues. Germline values: CDR1 SNHLY, CDR2 FYNNEI. The CDR3 coding sequence is TGTGCCAGCAGTCCTCGGACGGACTTCCATGGCTACACCTTC. Protein product: CASSPRTDFHGYTF.

This clonotype was detected ten times or more. The rearrangement joins TRBV12-3 or TRBV12-4 to TRBJ2-3; 9 bases fit TRBD1. The CDR3 runs 14 residues. J gave up 11 bases and V 6 bases, and 12 bases lay outside the gene matches. CDR3 region: CASSSGTGPWEQYF. As DNA, the CDR3 is TGTGCCAGCAGCTCCGGGACAGGGCCCTGGGAGCAGTATTTT.

This clonotype has a handful of counts. This chain connects TRBV3-1 to TRBJ1-6; D unresolved. Germline V gene lookup returns CDR1 LGHDT and CDR2 YNNKEL (reference sequence). V dropped 0 bases and J dropped 7 bases, with 10 bases sitting between them. The CDR3 is 15 amino acids. CDR3 residues: CASSQERVKNSPLHF. The CDR3 DNA reads as TGTGCCAGCAGCCAAGAACGGGTAAAGAATTCACCCCTCCACTTT.

The table lists this clonotype with many counts. This chain uses TRBV6-5 with TRBJ2-1; 9 positions match TRBD2. Germline lookup yields CDR1 MNHEY and CDR2 SVGAGI. The CDR3 covers 15 residues. The ends lost 2 bases at V and 6 bases at J; junction bases unmatched: 5. This CDR3 reads CASSYEGLAANEQFF. The CDR3 nucleotides read TGTGCCAGCAGTTACGAGGGACTAGCAGCCAATGAGCAGTTCTTC.

This clonotype was detected many times. This chain links TRBV3-1 with TRBJ2-1, with 10 bases that match TRBD2. Germline values: CDR1 LGHDT, CDR2 YNNKEL (reference sequence). The CDR3 has 17 amino acids. V shed 3 bases, J shed 2 bases, and the junction held 7 bases outside the gene matches. CDR3 residues: CASSHLAGEGTYNEQFF. The CDR3 bases are TGTGCCAGCAGCCATCTAGCGGGAGAGGGTACCTACAATGAGCAGTTCTTC.

This clonotype was counted many times. The V call is TRBV7-2, the J call TRBJ2-1; 7 bases match TRBD2. The germline V gene has CDR1 SGHTA and CDR2 FQGNSA. The CDR3 consists of 16 residues. Unmatched junction bases numbered 11, after V lost 5 bases and J lost 4 bases. The CDR3 reads CASSPSLAVLYNEQFF. The CDR3 coding sequence is TGTGCCAGCAGCCCCTCTCTAGCGGTGCTGTACAATGAGCAGTTCTTC.

In its sample, this clonotype was seen a few times. This chain connects TRBV6-2 or TRBV6-3 to TRBJ1-2, with TRBD1 as a possible D gene (6 bases). The germline V gene has CDR1 MNHEY and CDR2 SVGEGT. This CDR3 spans 14 amino acids. V was shortened by 2 bases and J by 6 bases, with 13 bases between the two germline ends. The CDR3 DNA reads TGTGCCAGCAGTTACGGAGGGGGTCGGGATGGCTACACCTTC. Protein sequence: CASSYGGGRDGYTF.

With respect to this clonotype: Given a much more abundant clone one base away, this may be a read error. This CDR3 reads CASGPSGAGTGELFF. The DNA of the CDR3 is TGTGCCAGCGGTCCGAGTGGGGCGGGCACCGGGGAGCTGTTTTTT. The chain has TRBV12-3 or TRBV12-4 and TRBJ2-2; D could derive from TRBD1 or TRBD2 (5 bases each). Trimming cost V 8 bases and J 4 bases, with 17 bases left between them. This CDR3 region has 15 residues.

This clonotype was observed at least ten times. The chain employs TRBV11-2 and TRBJ2-1; 16 positions agree with TRBD2. In germline, CDR1 is SGHAT, CDR2 FQNNGV. CDR3 length: 19 amino acids. V lost 5 bases to trimming and J lost 0 bases; unmatched junction nucleotides: 7. The CDR3 coding sequence is TGTGCCAGCAGCCCGGGACTAGCGGGAGGGTACAGCTCCTACAATGAGCAGTTCTTC. This codes for CASSPGLAGGYSSYNEQFF. The full variable domain, its missing parts supplied by reference TRBV11-2 and TRBJ2-1, is EAGVAQSPRYKIIEKRQSVAFWCNPISGHATLYWYQQILGQGPKLLIQFQNNGVVDDSQLPKDRFSAERLKGVDSTLKIQPAKLEDSAVYLCASSPGLAGGYSSYNEQFFGPGTRLTVL.

This clonotype was detected ten times or more. The chain recombines TRBV5-1 with TRBJ2-3; 7 bases map to TRBD2. The V segment lost 0 bases and the J segment 2 bases; nucleotides outside the gene matches: 6. Germline CDR1 reads SGHRS; CDR2 reads YFSETQ. CDR3 length equals 16 residues. The CDR3: CASSLATSTYTDTQYF. CDR3 in DNA: TGCGCCAGCAGCTTGGCGACTAGCACCTACACAGATACGCAGTATTTT.

This clonotype was picked up many times. The DNA for the CDR3 is TGTGCCAGCAGCTTAGAAAACCCTACGCAGTATTTT. Protein product: CASSLENPTQYF. The chain employs TRBV7-2 and TRBJ2-3; no firm D call. This CDR3 region has 12 residues. CDR1 and CDR2 from the germline V gene are SGHTA and FQGNSA. V was cut by 1 base and J by 8 bases, with 7 bases left in between.

The sample holds a few counts of this clonotype. The V and J genes are TRBV20-1 and TRBJ2-5; 8 nucleotides agree with TRBD2. Germline V gene data show CDR1 as DFQATT and CDR2 as SNEGSKA (reference sequence). This CDR3 is 13 amino acids long. Trimming took 3 bases from V and 7 from J; bases not matched to a gene: 7. The CDR3 spells CSASTGGRLTQYF. The CDR3 DNA follows: TGCAGTGCTAGTACGGGGGGGCGGTTGACCCAGTACTTC.

This clonotype appeared many times. The chain is built from TRBV12-3 or TRBV12-4 and TRBJ1-5; D unresolved. There are 12 residues in the CDR3. Trimming shortened V by 3 bases and J by 4 bases, and 4 bases separated the two germline ends. CDR3 sequence reads: CASSFWNQPQHF. The CDR3 region has the DNA TGTGCCAGCAGTTTTTGGAATCAGCCCCAGCATTTT.

This clonotype was detected ten times or more. The chain recombines TRBV10-3 with TRBJ2-1, with TRBD1 as a possible D gene (5 bases). The ends were cut back, 3 bases at V and 3 bases at J, with 6 bases in the middle. The CDR3 spans 13 residues. In germline, CDR1 is ENHRY, CDR2 SYGVKD. The CDR3 reads CAISDRDYNEQFF. The CDR3 DNA reads TGTGCCATCAGTGACAGGGACTACAATGAGCAGTTCTTC.

The J gene is TRBJ1-1, the V gene TRBV28; 8 nucleotides match TRBD1. Germline CDR1 and CDR2: MDHEN and SYDVKM. Trimming cost V 5 bases and J 4 bases; bases outside gene matches: 12. This CDR3 is built from 16 residues. The chain's CDR3 is CASSLRGQGPFTEAFF. The CDR3 DNA reads as TGTGCCAGCAGTCTCCGCGGACAGGGACCTTTCACTGAAGCTTTCTTT.

This clonotype came up a few times. The chain employs TRBV6-5 and TRBJ2-1; a possible D gene is TRBD2 (5 bases). The CDR3 length is 12 residues. Germline CDR1 and CDR2: MNHEY and SVGAGI. Trimming stripped 6 bases from V and 7 bases from J, with 10 bases between. The chain's CDR3 is CASRNTRNEQFF. Here the CDR3 DNA reads TGTGCCAGCAGGAATACTAGAAATGAGCAGTTCTTC.

The table lists this clonotype with many counts. One end of the junction fails to match germline, which may point to a read error. The chain links TRBV7-7 to TRBJ2-3; D gene unclear. The CDR3 length is 15 residues. Germline V gives CDR1 SSHAT, CDR2 FNYEAQ (reference sequence). CDR3 bases: TGTGCTAGCAGCTTAACATGGGCCTTCACAGATACGCAGTATTTT. The encoded protein is CASSLTWAFTDTQYF.

This clonotype occurred many times. The chain employs TRBV20-1 and TRBJ2-3; no clear D. The germline gives CDR1 DFQATT, CDR2 SNEGSKA (reference sequence). The CDR3 is 15 residues long. The V and J ends lost 1 base and 3 bases respectively, with 14 bases between them. Here the CDR3 DNA reads TGCAGTGCTAGAGGCCCGCCCCTAGTGACAGATACGCAGTATTTT. Translating it yields CSARGPPLVTDTQYF.

This clonotype has ten or more counts. This chain joins TRBV12-3 or TRBV12-4 and TRBJ2-1; TRBD2 matches at 10 bases. Trimming cost V 1 base and J 9 bases; bases outside gene matches: 6. The CDR3 sequence is 15 residues long. The CDR3 DNA sequence: TGTGCCAGCAGTTTAGTAGCGGGGGGAGGTGGTGAGCAGTTCTTC. It translates to CASSLVAGGGGEQFF.

At least ten counts were recorded for this clonotype. V gene TRBV7-2 combines with J gene TRBJ1-2, with D possibly being TRBD1 (6 bases). Looked up from germline, CDR1 is SGHTA and CDR2 is FQGNSA. The CDR3 is 13 residues long. The V end lost 3 bases, the J end lost 7 bases, and 12 bases lay between the germline ends. DNA for the CDR3: TGTGCCAGCAGCTTGGACAGTGCGGGTGGCTACACCTTC. Translated, it gives CASSLDSAGGYTF.

This clonotype was found many times. V and J are TRBV5-6 and TRBJ2-7, with 11 nucleotides matching TRBD2. This CDR3 is 15 amino acids long. Germline V gives CDR1 SGHDT, CDR2 YYEEEE. The trim removed 6 bases at V and 4 bases at J, leaving 9 bases unmatched. CDR3 sequence reads: CASTKTSGGLYEQYF. The CDR3 nucleotides are TGTGCCAGCACCAAAACTAGCGGGGGATTATACGAGCAGTACTTC.

At least ten counts were recorded for this clonotype. This chain joins TRBV7-3 and TRBJ2-2; TRBD1 or TRBD2 may be the D gene (5 bases each). The germline V gene has CDR1 SGHTA and CDR2 FQGTGA. CDR3 size: 11 residues. V was trimmed by 5 bases and J by 7 bases, leaving 5 bases between them. The CDR3 DNA reads as TGTGCCAGCAGCGGGGGCGGGGAGCTGTTTTTT. Encoded protein: CASSGGGELFF.

This clonotype has a handful of counts. This chain connects TRBV6-4 to TRBJ2-3; D remains unclear. CDR1 MRHNA and CDR2 SNTAGT come from the germline V gene. V was trimmed by 8 bases and J by 1 base, leaving 13 bases between them. This CDR3 has 14 amino acids. CDR3 region: CASAMGMGTDTQYF. The CDR3 nucleotides are TGTGCCAGCGCAATGGGGATGGGCACAGATACGCAGTATTTT.

The genes are TRBV28 and TRBJ2-5; TRBD2 matches at 8 bases. This CDR3 spans 15 amino acids. Germline V gives CDR1 MDHEN, CDR2 SYDVKM. J gave up 5 bases and V 4 bases, and 9 bases lay outside the gene matches. DNA of the CDR3: TGTGCCAGCAGTTCGGCTAGCGGGTTCCGGGAGACCCAGTACTTC. The encoded protein is CASSSASGFRETQYF.

This clonotype has at least ten counts. This chain links TRBV14 with TRBJ2-7, with a tentative D call TRBD2 (6 bases). CDR3 length: 14 residues. CDR1 and CDR2 (germline): SGHDN, FVKESK. Trimming took 5 bases from V and 4 from J, leaving 15 bases between them. CDR3 in DNA: TGTGCCAGCAGCAACCTCGGGGGATCGTACGAGCAGTACTTC. Amino acid sequence: CASSNLGGSYEQYF.

This clonotype was counted many times. CDR3 sequence reads: CASRQEGHNSPLHF. The CDR3 coding sequence is TGCGCCAGCAGACAGGAGGGCCATAATTCACCCCTCCACTTT. V usage is TRBV5-1 and J usage is TRBJ1-6; a weak D match, TRBD1 (5 bases). Trimming pared 5 bases from V and 5 bases from J, leaving 11 bases between. CDR1 is SGHRS and CDR2 is YFSETQ in the germline V gene. The CDR3 length is 14 residues.

This clonotype showed up many times. The rearrangement uses TRBV9 and TRBJ2-7; possible D gene TRBD2, 6 bases. The CDR3 consists of 14 residues. Trimming left V 3 bases short and J 5 bases short, with 15 bases between. Germline CDR1 SGDLS, CDR2 YYNGEE. The CDR3 region has the DNA TGTGCCAGCAGCGCCTTTAGCGGTCCTAACGAGCAGTACTTC. Its protein is CASSAFSGPNEQYF.

This clonotype was seen many times. The chain has TRBV10-3 and TRBJ2-1; a weak D match, TRBD2 (7 bases). The CDR3 extends over 15 amino acids. Trimming stripped 8 bases from V and 6 bases from J, with 20 bases between. Germline V gene lookup returns CDR1 ENHRY and CDR2 SYGVKD. CDR3 in amino acids: CAIARRGALFNEQFF. CDR3 nucleotide sequence: TGTGCCATCGCTAGACGGGGGGCCTTATTCAATGAGCAGTTCTTC.

This clonotype was seen ten or more times. The chain has TRBV20-1 and TRBJ1-6; D unresolved. V was shortened by 3 bases and J by 3 bases, with 6 bases between the two germline ends. Germline CDR1 DFQATT, CDR2 SNEGSKA (reference sequence). The CDR3 spans 13 residues. The DNA of the CDR3 is TGCAGTGCTAGCGATGGCTATAATTCACCCCTCCACTTT. Protein sequence: CSASDGYNSPLHF.

This clonotype appeared a single time. One end of the junction varies from germline; a read error may be responsible. The chain recombines TRBV11-3 with TRBJ2-1, with TRBD1 matching 7 bases. CDR1 and CDR2 from the germline V gene are SGHNT and YENEEA. This CDR3 is 13 amino acids long. This CDR3 reads CATSVEGGREQFF. The CDR3 DNA is TGTGCCACCAGCGTAGAAGGGGGCCGTGAGCAGTTCTTC.